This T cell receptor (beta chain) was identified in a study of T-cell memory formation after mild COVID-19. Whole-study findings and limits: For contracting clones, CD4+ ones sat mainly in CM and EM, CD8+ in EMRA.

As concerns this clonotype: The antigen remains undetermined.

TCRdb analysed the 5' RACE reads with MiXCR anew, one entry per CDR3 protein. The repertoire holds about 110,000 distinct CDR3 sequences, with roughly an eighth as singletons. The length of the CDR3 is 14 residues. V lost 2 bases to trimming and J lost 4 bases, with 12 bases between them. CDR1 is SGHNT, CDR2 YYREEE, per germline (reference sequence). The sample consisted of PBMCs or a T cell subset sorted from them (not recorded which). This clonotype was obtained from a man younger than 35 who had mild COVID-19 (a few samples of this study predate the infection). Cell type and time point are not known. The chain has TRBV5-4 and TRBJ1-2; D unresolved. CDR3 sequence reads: CASSFQGSGYGYTF. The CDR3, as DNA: TGTGCCAGCAGCTTTCAAGGATCTGGCTATGGCTACACCTTC.